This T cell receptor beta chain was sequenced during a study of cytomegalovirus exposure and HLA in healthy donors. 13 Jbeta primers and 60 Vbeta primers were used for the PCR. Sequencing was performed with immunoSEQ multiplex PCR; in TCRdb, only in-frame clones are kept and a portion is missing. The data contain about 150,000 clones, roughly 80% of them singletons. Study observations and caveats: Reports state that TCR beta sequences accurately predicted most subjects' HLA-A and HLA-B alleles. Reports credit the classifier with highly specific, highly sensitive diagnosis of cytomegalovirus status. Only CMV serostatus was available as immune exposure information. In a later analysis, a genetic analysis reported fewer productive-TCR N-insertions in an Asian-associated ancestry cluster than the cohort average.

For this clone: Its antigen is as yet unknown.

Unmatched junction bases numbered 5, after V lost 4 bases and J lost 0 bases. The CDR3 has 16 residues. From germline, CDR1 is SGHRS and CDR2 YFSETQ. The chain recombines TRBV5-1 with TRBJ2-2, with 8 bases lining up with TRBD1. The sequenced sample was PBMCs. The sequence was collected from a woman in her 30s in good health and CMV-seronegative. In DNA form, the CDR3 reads TGCGCCAGCAGCCATCGGACAGGGACGAACACCGGGGAGCTGTTTTTT. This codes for CASSHRTGTNTGELFF.